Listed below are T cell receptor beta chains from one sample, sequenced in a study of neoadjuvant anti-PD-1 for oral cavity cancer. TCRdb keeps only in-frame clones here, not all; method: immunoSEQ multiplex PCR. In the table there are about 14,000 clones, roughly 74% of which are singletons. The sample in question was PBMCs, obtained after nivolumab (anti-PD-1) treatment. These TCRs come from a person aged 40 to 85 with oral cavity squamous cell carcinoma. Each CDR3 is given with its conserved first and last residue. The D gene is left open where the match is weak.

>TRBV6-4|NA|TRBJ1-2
TGTGCCAGCAGTGACAGCTTCTATGGCTACACCTTC
CASSDSFYGYTF
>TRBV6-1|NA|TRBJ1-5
TGTGCCAGCAGTGAAGCGGGACGACAGATATATCAGCCCCAGCATTTT
CASSEAGRQIYQPQHF
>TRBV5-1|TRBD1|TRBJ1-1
TGCGCCAGCACCCCCGGACAGGGGGGCACTGAAGCTTTCTTT
CASTPGQGGTEAFF
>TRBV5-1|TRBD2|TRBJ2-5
TGCGCCAGCAGCTTCCCGGGGAGGGGCGAAGAGACCCAGTACTTC
CASSFPGRGEETQYF
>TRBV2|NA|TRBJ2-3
TGTGCCAGCAGTGGAAGAGTCACAGATACGCAGTATTTT
CASSGRVTDTQYF
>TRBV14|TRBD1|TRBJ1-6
TGTGCCAGCAGCCAAGTCTCAATGGACAGGGGGCGCGGATCACCCCTCCACTTT
CASSQVSMDRGRGSPLHF
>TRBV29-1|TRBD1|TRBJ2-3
TGCAGCGTTGTAGGGGACAGGGGGAGATTAGATACGCAGTATTTT
CSVVGDRGRLDTQYF
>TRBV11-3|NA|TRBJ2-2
TGTGCCAGCAGCTTTTCCACCGGGGAGCTGTTTTTT
CASSFSTGELFF
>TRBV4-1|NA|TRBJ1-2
TGCGCCAGCAGCCAAGATCATCGGCAGTTCGAAGGCTACACCTTC
CASSQDHRQFEGYTF
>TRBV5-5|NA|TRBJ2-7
TGTGCCAGCAGCTTGGTTGCCGATGGGTCCTACGAGCAGTACTTC
CASSLVADGSYEQYF
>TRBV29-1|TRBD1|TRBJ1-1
TGCAGCGTTGGAACAGGGGGCGACACTGAAGCTTTCTTT
CSVGTGGDTEAFF
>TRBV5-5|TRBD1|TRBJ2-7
TGTGCCAGCAAGGGGGCACCGACACCTTACGAGCAGTACTTC
CASKGAPTPYEQYF
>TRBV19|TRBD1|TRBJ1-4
TGTGCCAGTAGTATAGATTACGGGACAGGGGATGAAAAACTGTTTTTT
CASSIDYGTGDEKLFF
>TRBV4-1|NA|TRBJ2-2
TGCGCCAGCAGCCAAGATGGCTTTGGGGGGCGGACCGGGGAGCTGTTTTTT
CASSQDGFGGRTGELFF
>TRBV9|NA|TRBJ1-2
TGTGCCAGCAGCGTAGGACGGTCCTATGGCTACACCTTC
CASSVGRSYGYTF
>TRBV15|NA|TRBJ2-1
TGTGCCACCAGCAGGATACAGCGGGCGCGCAATGAGCAGTTCTTC
CATSRIQRARNEQFF
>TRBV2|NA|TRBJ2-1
TGTGCCACCTCGGGACTTCGAGGGTACAATGAGCAGTTCTTC
CATSGLRGYNEQFF